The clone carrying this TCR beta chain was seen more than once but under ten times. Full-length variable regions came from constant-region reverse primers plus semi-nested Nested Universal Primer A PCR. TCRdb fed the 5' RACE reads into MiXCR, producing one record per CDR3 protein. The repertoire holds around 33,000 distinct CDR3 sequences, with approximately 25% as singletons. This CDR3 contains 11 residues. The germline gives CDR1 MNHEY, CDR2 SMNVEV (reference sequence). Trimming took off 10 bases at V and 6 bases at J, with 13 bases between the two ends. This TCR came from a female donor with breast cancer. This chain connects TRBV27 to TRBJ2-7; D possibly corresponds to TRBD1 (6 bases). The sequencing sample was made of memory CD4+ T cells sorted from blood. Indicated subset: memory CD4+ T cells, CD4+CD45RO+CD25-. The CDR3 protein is CATRQEGEQYF. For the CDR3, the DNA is TGTGCCACCAGACAGGAAGGCGAGCAGTACTTC.